The 8 T cell receptor beta chains reported below all come from one sample, sequenced in a study of beta chain features in type 1 diabetes. Reverse transcription of all isolated RNA meant that expressed TCRB transcripts were sequenced. The data were produced by immunoSEQ multiplex PCR, yet TCRdb's version contains in-frame clones alone and is incomplete. The repertoire holds about 360,000 clones, roughly 12% seen once, with approximately 0.015% in the top ten. The sample was naive CD4+ T cells from blood. The source of these receptors is a man younger than 35 in good health.

The V and J genes are TRBV9 and TRBJ2-2, with 7 bases aligning to TRBD2. Germline V gene lookup returns CDR1 SGDLS and CDR2 YYNGEE. CDR3 length equals 16 residues. The V gene end was trimmed by 0 bases and the J gene end by 5 bases; junction bases not matched to a gene: 7. CDR3 nucleotides: TGTGCCAGCAGCGTAGAACGGGGAGGGCCAACCGGGGAGCTGTTTTTT. Amino acid sequence: CASSVERGGPTGELFF.

This clone was counted between two and nine times. This chain connects TRBV2 to TRBJ2-5; no clear D gene. In germline, CDR1 is SNHLY, CDR2 FYNNEI. The CDR3 covers 13 residues. Trimming took 7 bases from V and 5 from J, leaving 14 bases between them. The CDR3 sequence is CASMMQVEETQYF. Here the CDR3 DNA reads TGTGCCAGCATGATGCAAGTTGAGGAGACCCAGTACTTC.

This clone came up a few times. In the same sample, other DNA sequences code for this CDR3. The chain employs TRBV4-3 and TRBJ1-2; D not certain. Germline V gene data show CDR1 as LGHNA and CDR2 as YSLEER. The CDR3 totals 16 residues. V gave up 0 bases and J gave up 5 bases, with 16 bases separating them. The CDR3 coding sequence is TGCGCCAGCAGCCAAGATTATGACCGGACGGGATATGGCTACACCTTC. This gives the protein CASSQDYDRTGYGYTF.

CDR3 sequence reads: CASSLGRSDSNQPQHF. The CDR3 DNA reads TGTGCCAGCAGCTTAGGACGGAGCGATAGCAATCAGCCCCAGCATTTT. This chain connects TRBV7-9 to TRBJ1-5; D is uncertain. The germline V gene has CDR1 SEHNR and CDR2 FQNEAQ (reference sequence). The V end was cut by 1 base, the J end by 0 bases, with 10 bases between. The length of the CDR3 is 16 residues.

There are a few counts of this clone. The chain employs TRBV28 and TRBJ2-7; 8 bases map to TRBD1. This CDR3 spans 16 amino acids. Trimming removed 6 bases from V and 0 bases from J; junction bases left unmatched: 10. CDR1 is MDHEN, CDR2 SYDVKM, per germline. CDR3 sequence reads: CASRTNPGQVSYEQYF. In DNA, the CDR3 is TGTGCCAGCAGGACAAATCCGGGACAGGTCTCCTACGAGCAGTACTTC.

In this sample, this clone turned up a few times. The chain couples TRBV7-9 to TRBJ2-3, with TRBD1 identical over 11 bases. V lost 1 base to trimming and J lost 6 bases; unmatched junction nucleotides: 9. Germline CDR1 reads SEHNR; CDR2 reads FQNEAQ (reference sequence). The CDR3 consists of 17 residues. CDR3 bases: TGTGCCAGCAGCTTAGGAGGACAGGGGGCCGTAGGGGATACGCAGTATTTT. Encoded protein: CASSLGGQGAVGDTQYF.

In this sample, this clone turned up a few times. The chain recombines TRBV5-1 with TRBJ1-2; a possible D gene is TRBD1 (5 bases). Germline-derived CDR1 and CDR2 are SGHRS and YFSETQ. The CDR3 runs 16 residues. V lost 4 bases, J lost 2 bases, and 18 bases lay in between. The CDR3 DNA reads as TGCGCCAGCAGCCCGGGTGCAGGGATTTCCAACTATGGCTACACCTTC. It translates to CASSPGAGISNYGYTF.

In DNA form, the CDR3 reads TGTGCCAGCAGTCGGACAGCACCCTACGAGCAGTACTTC. Amino acid sequence: CASSRTAPYEQYF. V is TRBV28 and J is TRBJ2-7; D may be TRBD1 (6 bases). Trimming took 5 bases from V and 2 from J, leaving 10 bases between them. Per germline, CDR1 MDHEN and CDR2 SYDVKM. CDR3 length equals 13 residues.